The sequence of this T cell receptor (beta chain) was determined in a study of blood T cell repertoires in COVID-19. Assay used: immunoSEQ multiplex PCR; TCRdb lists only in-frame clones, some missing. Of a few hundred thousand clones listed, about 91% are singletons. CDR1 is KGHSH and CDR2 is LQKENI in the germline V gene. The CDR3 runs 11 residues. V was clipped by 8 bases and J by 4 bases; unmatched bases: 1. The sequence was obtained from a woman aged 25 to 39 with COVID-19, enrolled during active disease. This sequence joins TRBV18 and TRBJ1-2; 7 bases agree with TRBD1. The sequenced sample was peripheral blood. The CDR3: CASGTVYGYTF. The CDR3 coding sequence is TGTGCCAGCGGGACAGTCTATGGCTACACCTTC.